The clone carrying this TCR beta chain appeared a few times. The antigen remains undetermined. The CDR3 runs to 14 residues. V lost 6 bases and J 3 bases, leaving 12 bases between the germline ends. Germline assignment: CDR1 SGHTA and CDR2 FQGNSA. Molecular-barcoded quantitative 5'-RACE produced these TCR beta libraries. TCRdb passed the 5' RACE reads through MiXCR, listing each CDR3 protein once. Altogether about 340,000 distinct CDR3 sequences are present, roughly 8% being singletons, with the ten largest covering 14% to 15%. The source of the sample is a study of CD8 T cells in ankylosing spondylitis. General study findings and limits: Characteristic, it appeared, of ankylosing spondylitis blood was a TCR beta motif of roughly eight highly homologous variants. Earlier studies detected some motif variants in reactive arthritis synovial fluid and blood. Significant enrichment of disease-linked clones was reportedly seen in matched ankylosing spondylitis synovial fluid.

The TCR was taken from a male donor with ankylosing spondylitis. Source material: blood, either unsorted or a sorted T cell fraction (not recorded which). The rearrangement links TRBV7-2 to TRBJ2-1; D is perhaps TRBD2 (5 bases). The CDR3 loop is CASRFSGIYNEQFF. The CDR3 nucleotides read TGTGCCAGCAGATTCAGCGGAATCTACAATGAGCAGTTCTTC.